Below are 6 T cell receptor beta chains sequenced from a single sample in a study of blood T cell repertoires in COVID-19. Produced via immunoSEQ multiplex PCR; TCRdb's table is partial and in-frame only. The sample records roughly 190,000 clones, about four fifths being singletons. Sequencing was carried out using peripheral blood. The source is a man in his 60s with acute or convalescent COVID-19.

V and J are TRBV30 and TRBJ1-1, with 8 nucleotides matching TRBD1. Germline CDR1 reads GTSNPN; CDR2 reads SVGIG (reference sequence). This CDR3 region has 13 residues. The V gene end was trimmed by 4 bases and the J gene end by 5 bases; junction bases not matched to a gene: 6. CDR3 nucleotide sequence: TGTGCCTGGACGCAGGGGGCGCTTACTGAAGCTTTCTTT. Amino acid sequence: CAWTQGALTEAFF.

The chain recombines TRBV3-1 (or the pseudogene TRBV3-2) with TRBJ2-2; D not resolved. Trimming removed 0 bases at V and 7 bases at J, with 12 bases between. Germline V gene lookup returns CDR1 LGHDT and CDR2 YNNKEL (reference sequence). This CDR3 contains 15 residues. DNA for the CDR3: TGTGCCAGCAGCCAAGATCCGAGTGTAATCGGGGAGCTGTTTTTT. Residues: CASSQDPSVIGELFF.

The sample holds one count of this clone. The chain has TRBV9 and TRBJ2-5, with TRBD2 identical over 8 bases. Germline V lookup: CDR1 SGDLS, CDR2 YYNGEE. The CDR3 is made up of 16 amino acids. The ends lost 0 bases at V and 5 bases at J; junction bases unmatched: 9. The CDR3 DNA reads as TGTGCCAGCAGCGTAGAGAACGGGAGGGGCCTGGAGACCCAGTACTTC. This translates into CASSVENGRGLETQYF.

The CDR3 loop reads CASSYVAGRRTDTQYF. The CDR3 DNA sequence: TGTGCCAGCAGTTACGTGGCGGGAAGACGCACAGATACGCAGTATTTT. This chain links TRBV6-5 with TRBJ2-3; D possibly corresponds to TRBD2 (6 bases). V was pared by 2 bases and J by 1 base, with 13 bases between. The CDR3 is 16 amino acids. Looked up from germline, CDR1 is MNHEY and CDR2 is SVGAGI.

The rearrangement links TRBV6-2 or TRBV6-3 to TRBJ2-7, with 12 bases that match TRBD2. With 4 bases clipped from V and 2 bases from J, the junction kept 9 bases outside the gene matches. The CDR3 covers 17 residues. CDR1 is MNHEY, CDR2 SVGEGT, per germline. CDR3: CASSSPGLAGLTYEQYF. DNA for the CDR3: TGTGCCAGCAGTTCCCCAGGACTAGCGGGGCTCACCTACGAGCAGTACTTC.

CDR3 residues: CATGKGGSQPQHF. As DNA, the CDR3 is TGTGCCACGGGGAAGGGGGGGTCGCAGCCCCAGCATTTT. The genes are TRBV10-3 and TRBJ1-5; a possible D gene is TRBD1 (6 bases). Germline CDR1 and CDR2: ENHRY and SYGVKD. V was pared by 10 bases and J by 7 bases, with 17 bases between. The CDR3 runs 13 residues.